The 24 T cell receptor beta chains below all came from one sample that was sequenced in a study of cytomegalovirus exposure and HLA in healthy donors. The PCR ran on 60 Vbeta and 13 Jbeta primers. Clones were read by immunoSEQ multiplex PCR, and TCRdb kept only the in-frame ones, dropping some. In the table there are 53,000 or so clones, 70% to 75% of which are singletons. Sequenced: PBMCs. These receptors all stem from a man aged 25 to 40 in good health and CMV-seropositive.

This clone was counted only a few times. This rearrangement joins TRBV6-5 to TRBJ2-5; D may be TRBD2 (5 bases). There are 14 residues in the CDR3. Germline CDR1 is MNHEY and CDR2 is SVGAGI. Trimming left V 5 bases short and J 4 bases short, with 14 bases between. CDR3 coding DNA: TGTGCCAGCAGTCAACCGTATGAGGGAGAGACCCAGTACTTC. Its protein product is CASSQPYEGETQYF.

V and J are TRBV7-3 and TRBJ2-1; TRBD2 aligns across 8 bases. Germline V gene sequence: CDR1 SGHTA, CDR2 FQGTGA. V lost 5 bases and J lost 0; bases outside the gene matches: 6. CDR3 length equals 16 residues. The CDR3 sequence: CASSPAGTSSYNEQFF. In nucleotides, the CDR3 is TGTGCCAGCAGCCCCGCGGGGACTAGCTCCTACAATGAGCAGTTCTTC. Complete variable domain (other parts from reference TRBV7-3 and TRBJ2-1): GAGVSQTPSNKVTEKGKYVELRCDPISGHTALYWYRQSLGQGPEFLIYFQGTGAADDSGLPNDRFFAVRPEGSVSTLKIQRTERGDSAVYLCASSPAGTSSYNEQFFGPGTRLTVL.

In DNA, the CDR3 is TGTGCCAGCAGCTTACAGGAGATCCCGGCGGGTGAAGCTTTCTTT. Amino acid sequence: CASSLQEIPAGEAFF. The J gene is TRBJ1-1, the V gene TRBV7-2; no definite D call. Germline values: CDR1 SGHTA, CDR2 FQGNSA. This CDR3 is built from 15 residues. Deletions cut 2 bases from V and 7 bases from J, with 17 bases between.

The V gene is TRBV2, the J gene TRBJ2-2; 7 nucleotides match TRBD1. This CDR3 has 14 amino acids. Germline lookup yields CDR1 SNHLY and CDR2 FYNNEI. This CDR3 reads CVSTGNRGTGELFF. The CDR3 bases are TGTGTCTCGACAGGGAACAGGGGCACCGGGGAGCTGTTTTTT.

The chain is built from TRBV10-3 and TRBJ1-2; the D is unclear. V lost 4 bases and J 2 bases, leaving 8 bases between the germline ends. The germline gives CDR1 ENHRY, CDR2 SYGVKD. The CDR3 loop spans 13 amino acids. DNA for the CDR3: TGTGCCATCAGTGGTGCGGCCAACTATGGCTACACCTTC. Translating gives CAISGAANYGYTF.

The V gene is TRBV25-1, the J gene TRBJ2-7; D is unresolved. V lost 2 bases to trimming and J lost 2 bases, with 13 bases between them. Germline CDR1 MGHDK, CDR2 SYGVNS. There are 15 residues in the CDR3. The CDR3 loop reads CASSETHSHTYEQYF. The CDR3 DNA reads as TGTGCCAGCAGTGAAACCCACAGCCATACCTACGAGCAGTACTTC.

J is TRBJ2-1 and V is TRBV4-3, with D possibly being TRBD1 (6 bases). The CDR3 is 15 amino acids. Germline CDR1 LGHNA, CDR2 YSLEER. V gave up 0 bases and J gave up 5 bases, with 11 bases separating them. As DNA, the CDR3 is TGCGCCAGCAGCCAAGATCCGGACAGCAACAATGAGCAGTTCTTC. This codes for CASSQDPDSNNEQFF.

V usage is TRBV9 and J usage is TRBJ2-5; 9 positions match TRBD2. The CDR3 is made up of 15 amino acids. Germline CDR1 and CDR2: SGDLS and YYNGEE. V was pared by 3 bases and J by 4 bases, with 7 bases of the junction left unmatched. Here the CDR3 DNA reads TGTGCCAGCAGCGAGGCGGGGGGGCTCGGAGAGACCCAGTACTTC. Amino acids: CASSEAGGLGETQYF.

The gene calls are TRBV13 and TRBJ2-7; 8 bases are shared with TRBD2. After removal of 8 bases from V and 0 bases from J, the junction contained 6 bases not matched to a gene. Germline V CDR1 and CDR2: PRHDT, FYEKMQ (reference sequence). The CDR3 covers 14 residues. The DNA for the CDR3 is TGTGCCAGCCACAGCGGGGGCACCTCCTACGAGCAGTACTTC. It codes for CASHSGGTSYEQYF.

This sequence joins TRBV9 and TRBJ1-6; D is ambiguous. The CDR3 covers 15 residues. CDR1 SGDLS and CDR2 YYNGEE come from the germline V gene. V was shortened by 0 bases and J by 10 bases, with 14 bases between the two germline ends. CDR3 bases: TGTGCCAGCAGCGTAGCTCCGGGGTCCACCTCACCCCTCCACTTT. As protein: CASSVAPGSTSPLHF.

The rearrangement uses TRBV28 and TRBJ2-7; TRBD1 aligns across 8 bases. CDR3 length: 15 amino acids. The ends lost 3 bases at V and 3 bases at J; junction bases unmatched: 7. Germline CDR1 and CDR2: MDHEN and SYDVKM. This CDR3 is CASSFRRDRLYEQYF. As DNA, the CDR3 is TGTGCCAGCAGTTTCCGACGGGACAGGCTCTACGAGCAGTACTTC.

This clone showed up just a few times. V usage is TRBV4-3 and J usage is TRBJ1-4; possibly TRBD1 for D (6 bases). CDR3 length: 16 amino acids. Trimming cost V 1 base and J 4 bases, with 13 bases left between them. The V gene's germline CDR1 is LGHNA and CDR2 YSLEER. CDR3: CASSQGLRGGNEKLFF. DNA of the CDR3: TGCGCCAGCAGCCAAGGCCTCAGGGGTGGTAATGAAAAACTGTTTTTT.

The sample holds a few counts of this clone. The genes are TRBV6-5 and TRBJ2-7, with 7 nucleotides matching TRBD1. V shed 7 bases and J 3 bases; nucleotides not matched to a gene: 3. CDR3 length: 12 residues. Germline assignment: CDR1 MNHEY and CDR2 SVGAGI. The CDR3 nucleotides are TGTGCCAGCACGGGACAGAACTACGAGCAGTACTTC. Amino acids: CASTGQNYEQYF.

The chain uses TRBV5-1 and TRBJ2-2; 7 nucleotides agree with TRBD2. The CDR3 spans 14 residues. V shed 3 bases and J 6 bases; nucleotides not matched to a gene: 5. The germline gives CDR1 SGHRS, CDR2 YFSETQ. CDR3 coding DNA: TGCGCCAGCAGCTCGTACGGGGGGTCCGGGGAGCTGTTTTTT. Translation: CASSSYGGSGELFF.

A few counts support this clone. The V gene is TRBV2, the J gene TRBJ1-1; D call uncertain. The germline V gene encodes CDR1 SNHLY and CDR2 FYNNEI. The CDR3 has 14 residues. Trimming stripped 5 bases from V and 5 bases from J, with 15 bases between. The CDR3: CASSPSAGRTEAFF. The CDR3 coding sequence is TGTGCCAGCAGTCCTTCTGCGGGCAGGACTGAAGCTTTCTTT.

This chain uses TRBV21-1 with TRBJ1-2; TRBD1 reflects the table's D call only, with no check against the DNA. TRBV21-1 is noted as a pseudogene. The CDR3 has 19 residues. CDR3 DNA sequence: TGTGCCAGCAGCGCTGAGAGTAGGACAGGGGGTCCTACGCGCAGTGGCTACACCTTC. This codes for CASSAESRTGGPTRSGYTF.

V usage is TRBV5-1 and J usage is TRBJ2-5, with D tentatively TRBD1 (6 bases). Gene TRBJ2-7 matches the end of the DNA better, so the J call may be wrong. The CDR3 runs 17 residues. The V gene's germline CDR1 is SGHRS and CDR2 YFSETQ. CDR3 DNA sequence: TGCGCCAGCAGCTTGGGACTGGACAGTCAGAGCTCCTACGAGCAGTACTTC. The encoded protein is CASSLGLDSQSSYEQYF.

V usage is TRBV6-5 and J usage is TRBJ1-1; TRBD1 might be the D (5 bases). The CDR3 loop spans 15 amino acids. CDR1 and CDR2 (germline): MNHEY, SVGAGI. V lost 0 bases and J 1 base, leaving 9 bases between the germline ends. CDR3 bases: TGTGCCAGCAGTTACTCGATCGGGGGGAACACTGAAGCTTTCTTT. Its translation: CASSYSIGGNTEAFF.

This clone has only a few counts. The chain combines TRBV5-1 with TRBJ1-2; TRBD1 agrees at 12 bases. V shed 3 bases, J shed 5 bases, and the junction held 5 bases outside the gene matches. The CDR3 sequence is 15 residues long. The germline V gene encodes CDR1 SGHRS and CDR2 YFSETQ. CDR3 sequence reads: CASSSGQGAEYGYTF. Here the CDR3 DNA reads TGCGCCAGCAGCTCGGGACAGGGGGCGGAGTATGGCTACACCTTC.

Concerning this clone: One end of the junction is discordant with germline, which a read error may explain. The chain links TRBV7-7 to TRBJ2-1, with TRBD1 identical over 9 bases. The V gene's germline CDR1 is SSHAT and CDR2 FNYEAQ (reference sequence). CDR3 length equals 13 residues. DNA of the CDR3: TGTGCTAGCAGCCCCGGGACAGGGAATGAGCAGTTCTTC. The encoded protein is CASSPGTGNEQFF.

The chain recombines TRBV30 with TRBJ1-2; 8 positions match TRBD1. CDR1 and CDR2 (germline): GTSNPN, SVGIG (reference sequence). Unmatched junction bases numbered 6, after V lost 4 bases and J lost 5 bases. This CDR3 is built from 13 residues. For the CDR3, the DNA is TGTGCCTGGACAGGGGGCCTGGGGTATGGCTACACCTTC. This sequence encodes CAWTGGLGYGYTF.

In this sample, this clone turned up once. For the CDR3, the DNA is TGCGCCAGCAGCTTGGAGGGAGCACGAACAGATACGCAGTATTTT. It specifies CASSLEGARTDTQYF. The V gene is TRBV5-1, the J gene TRBJ2-3, with D possibly being TRBD2 (5 bases). Per the germline V gene, CDR1 is SGHRS and CDR2 is YFSETQ. The V gene lost 0 bases and the J gene lost 3 bases, with 11 bases spanning the gap. CDR3 length: 15 amino acids. The full variable domain, rest sourced from reference TRBV5-1 and TRBJ2-3, is KAGVTQTPRYLIKTRGQQVTLSCSPISGHRSVSWYQQTPGQGLQFLFEYFSETQRNKGNFPGRFSGRQFSNSRSEMNVSTLELGDSALYLCASSLEGARTDTQYFGPGTRLTVL.

V and J are TRBV30 and TRBJ2-7; tentative D call: TRBD1 (6 bases). CDR3 length equals 14 residues. V was pared by 2 bases and J by 4 bases, with 15 bases between. Germline V gene sequence: CDR1 GTSNPN, CDR2 SVGIG (reference sequence). In nucleotides, the CDR3 is TGTGCCTGGAGTCGGGCAGGGGTTCGGTACGAGCAGTACTTC. This encodes CAWSRAGVRYEQYF.

The chain couples TRBV28 to TRBJ1-6, with D uncertain. Trimming removed 5 bases at V and 0 bases at J, with 17 bases between. CDR1 and CDR2 from the germline V gene are MDHEN and SYDVKM. The CDR3 runs to 18 residues. This CDR3 reads CASSLTTYPSSYNSPLHF. DNA for the CDR3: TGTGCCAGCAGTCTAACGACATACCCAAGCTCCTATAATTCACCCCTCCACTTT.